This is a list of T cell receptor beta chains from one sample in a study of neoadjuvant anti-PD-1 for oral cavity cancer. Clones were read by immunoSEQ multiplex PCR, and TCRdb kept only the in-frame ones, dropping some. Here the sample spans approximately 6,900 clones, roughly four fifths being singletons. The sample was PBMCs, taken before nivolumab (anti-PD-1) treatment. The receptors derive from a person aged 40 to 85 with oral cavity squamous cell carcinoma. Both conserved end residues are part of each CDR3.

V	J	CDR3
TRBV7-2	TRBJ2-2	CASSQRDWHTGELFF
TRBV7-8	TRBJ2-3	CASSLRSGRGRSDTQYF
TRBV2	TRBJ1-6	CASSEQGSYNSPLHF
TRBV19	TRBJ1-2	CASKPGKTFNYGYTF
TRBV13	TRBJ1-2	CASSLTGDGYTF
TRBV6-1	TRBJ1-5	CASSEAAGDSNQPQHF
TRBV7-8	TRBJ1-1	CASSQINRGLGTEAFF
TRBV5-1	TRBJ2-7	CASSEDRGSYEQYF
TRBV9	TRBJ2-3	CASSVRLAIDSTDTQYF
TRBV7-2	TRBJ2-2	CASSLSSMGAGELFF
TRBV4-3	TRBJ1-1	CASSQDSVGQGYTEAFF